The 18 T cell receptor beta chains in this list originate from one sample, sequenced in a study of T cells in Graves' hyperthyroidism and ophthalmopathy. RNA transcripts served as the template for amplifying TCR beta CDR3 regions. The TCR CDR3 first-round RT-PCR relied on the HTBI primer set. TCRdb fed the multiplex PCR reads into MiXCR, producing one record per CDR3 protein. The data contain around 700,000 distinct CDR3 sequences, 18% of them singletons. Sequenced sample: blood. The receptors derive from a woman between 45 and 60 years old with Graves' hyperthyroidism that later progressed to Graves' ophthalmopathy.

This clonotype was observed many times. V is TRBV5-1 and J is TRBJ2-1, with D perhaps TRBD2 (6 bases). Trimming left V 4 bases short and J 5 bases short, with 10 bases between. The CDR3 is 13 amino acids. Germline CDR1 SGHRS, CDR2 YFSETQ. The CDR3 region has the DNA TGCGCCAGCAGCCAGGGACTGCACAATGAGCAGTTCTTC. Encoded protein: CASSQGLHNEQFF. Filled out from reference TRBV5-1 and TRBJ2-1, the complete variable domain reads KAGVTQTPRYLIKTRGQQVTLSCSPISGHRSVSWYQQTPGQGLQFLFEYFSETQRNKGNFPGRFSGRQFSNSRSEMNVSTLELGDSALYLCASSQGLHNEQFFGPGTRLTVL.

This clonotype was counted a few times. The rearrangement joins TRBV18 to TRBJ1-2; maybe TRBD1 (5 bases). V lost 3 bases and J 4 bases, leaving 15 bases between the germline ends. This CDR3 comprises 15 residues. Germline assignment: CDR1 KGHSH and CDR2 LQKENI. DNA of the CDR3: TGTGCCAGCTCACCCCCCGGGACGCCACCCTATGGCTACACCTTC. Its protein is CASSPPGTPPYGYTF.

The chain has TRBV13 and TRBJ2-5; the D call may be TRBD1 or TRBD2 (5 bases each). Germline V gene data show CDR1 as PRHDT and CDR2 as FYEKMQ (reference sequence). V lost 2 bases and J lost 1, with 11 bases in between. The CDR3 contains 15 residues. In nucleotides, the CDR3 is TGTGCCAGCAGCTTATATGGGGGTTTCCAAGAGACCCAGTACTTC. This gives the protein CASSLYGGFQETQYF.

The chain joins TRBV19 to TRBJ1-5, with TRBD1 matching 7 bases. Germline lookup yields CDR1 LNHDA and CDR2 SQIVND (reference sequence). V lost 5 bases, J lost 0 bases, and 10 bases stayed unmatched. This CDR3 contains 17 residues. The CDR3 loop reads CASSSRDSLYSNQPQHF. CDR3 sequence (DNA): TGTGCCAGTAGTTCCCGGGACAGTCTGTATAGCAATCAGCCCCAGCATTTT.

The chain uses TRBV5-1 and TRBJ1-1; TRBD1 agrees at 7 bases. V gave up 0 bases and J gave up 4 bases; unmatched junction bases: 6. The V gene's germline CDR1 is SGHRS and CDR2 YFSETQ. The CDR3 sequence is 15 residues long. The CDR3 sequence is CASSLGEGALTEAFF. The CDR3 DNA is TGCGCCAGCAGCTTGGGGGAGGGGGCGCTCACTGAAGCTTTCTTT.

This clonotype was counted a few times. The chain uses TRBV12-5 and TRBJ2-1, with D possibly matching TRBD2 (7 bases). Trimming removed 0 bases from V and 4 bases from J, with 16 bases in between. Germline V gene sequence: CDR1 LGHNT, CDR2 FRNRAP. This CDR3 contains 17 residues. CDR3 protein: CASGLVGRGGIYNEQFF. The CDR3 nucleotides read TGTGCTAGTGGTTTGGTAGGGAGGGGGGGCATTTACAATGAGCAGTTCTTC.

The chain carries TRBV20-1 and TRBJ2-1, with D hard to call. The CDR3 covers 11 residues. Germline V gene lookup returns CDR1 DFQATT and CDR2 SNEGSKA (reference sequence). V lost 2 bases and J lost 15, with 14 bases in between. CDR3 DNA sequence: TGCAGTGCTAGACAATCTTTGGGTCCGTTCTTC. It translates to CSARQSLGPFF.

This clonotype was found a few times. The chain joins TRBV5-1 to TRBJ2-6, with 10 bases fitting TRBD1. The CDR3 has 18 residues. Germline assignment: CDR1 SGHRS and CDR2 YFSETQ. Germline trimming cut 4 bases from V and 0 bases from J; bases unmatched to any gene: 7. For the CDR3, the DNA is TGCGCCAGCAGCATAGACAGGGGGCCCCTCTCTGGGGCCAACGTCCTGACTTTC. This translates into CASSIDRGPLSGANVLTF.

A word on this clonotype: It may be a read error: a sequence one base away is much more abundant. The CDR3 DNA follows: TGTGCCACCTACGACAGCCCAGGGTATGAGCAGCTCTTC. Translating it yields CATYDSPGYEQLF. The gene calls are TRBV5-5 and TRBJ2-1, with a tentative D call TRBD1 (5 bases). CDR1 SGHKS and CDR2 YYEKEE come from the germline V gene (reference sequence). CDR3 length: 13 amino acids.

In its sample, this clonotype was seen a few times. This sequence joins TRBV11-2 and TRBJ2-4, with D perhaps TRBD2 (7 bases). Trimming shortened V by 0 bases and J by 9 bases, and 15 bases separated the two germline ends. The germline V gene has CDR1 SGHAT and CDR2 FQNNGV. The CDR3 is 15 residues long. CDR3 coding DNA: TGTGCCAGCAGCTTAGAGTGGGCGGGGGCTTCCATTCAGTACTTC. Protein product: CASSLEWAGASIQYF. Filled out from reference TRBV11-2 and TRBJ2-4, the complete variable domain reads EAGVAQSPRYKIIEKRQSVAFWCNPISGHATLYWYQQILGQGPKLLIQFQNNGVVDDSQLPKDRFSAERLKGVDSTLKIQPAKLEDSAVYLCASSLEWAGASIQYFGAGTRLSVL.

This clonotype was detected a few times. This chain joins TRBV13 and TRBJ1-5; D gene ambiguous. V shed 5 bases and J shed 6 bases, with 11 bases lying between them. The CDR3 is 13 residues long. The germline CDR1 and CDR2 sequences are PRHDT and FYEKMQ (reference sequence). The CDR3 region has the DNA TGTGCCAGCAGCGACGGAGTGGGTCAGCCCCAGCATTTT. Translation gives CASSDGVGQPQHF.

The chain joins TRBV27 to TRBJ2-1, with a possible D match to TRBD2 (5 bases). Between the trimmed V and J ends, which lost 0 bases and 0 bases, there was a span of 9 bases. CDR3 length: 16 amino acids. Germline V gives CDR1 MNHEY, CDR2 SMNVEV (reference sequence). The CDR3 DNA is TGTGCCAGCAGTTTATCGTCGGGGAGCTCCTACAATGAGCAGTTCTTC. Translation gives CASSLSSGSSYNEQFF.

CDR3 region: CASSKFQGNTGELFF. As DNA, the CDR3 is TGTGCCAGCTCAAAATTTCAGGGGAACACCGGGGAGCTGTTTTTT. V usage is TRBV18 and J usage is TRBJ2-2, with D perhaps matching TRBD1 (5 bases). Germline CDR1 reads KGHSH; CDR2 reads LQKENI. CDR3 size: 15 residues. The V end was cut by 5 bases, the J end by 1 base, with 11 bases between.

Remarks on this clonotype: This may come from a read error, since a much larger clone is one base off. The chain links TRBV11-1 to TRBJ2-1; 8 nucleotides line up with TRBD1. The V gene's germline CDR1 is SGHAT and CDR2 FQDESV (reference sequence). The CDR3 spans 15 residues. DNA of the CDR3: TGTGCCGGCAGCTTCGCAGGGGGCCCCTACAATGAGCAGTTCTTC. The encoded protein is CAGSFAGGPYNEQFF.

This CDR3 reads CSAYRDAEETQYF. CDR3 coding DNA: TGCAGTGCTTACAGGGACGCTGAAGAGACCCAGTACTTC. The V and J genes are TRBV20-1 and TRBJ2-5, with D perhaps TRBD1 (6 bases). The germline V gene has CDR1 DFQATT and CDR2 SNEGSKA (reference sequence). CDR3 length equals 13 residues. Trimming shortened V by 5 bases and J by 3 bases, and 13 bases separated the two germline ends.

Many counts were recorded for this clonotype. The gene calls are TRBV3-1 and TRBJ2-5, with D tentatively TRBD2 (6 bases). The CDR3 has 16 residues. In germline, CDR1 is LGHDT, CDR2 YNNKEL (reference sequence). Deletions cut 3 bases from V and 4 bases from J, with 18 bases between. CDR3 sequence: CASSQGGGSLAETQYF. The CDR3 bases are TGTGCCAGCAGCCAGGGGGGTGGAAGTTTAGCAGAGACCCAGTACTTC.

The chain combines TRBV29-1 with TRBJ1-2; D unclear. There are 12 residues in the CDR3. CDR1 is SQVTM and CDR2 is ANQGSEA in the germline V gene. V was cut by 1 base and J by 5 bases, with 8 bases left in between. CDR3 nucleotides: TGCAGCGTTGAAGTCTCTAGATATGGCTACACCTTC. It is translated as CSVEVSRYGYTF.

This clonotype has ten or more counts. The chain carries TRBV2 and TRBJ1-6; 7 bases agree with TRBD1. Germline V gene sequence: CDR1 SNHLY, CDR2 FYNNEI. The CDR3 spans 14 residues. Germline trimming cut 4 bases from V and 10 bases from J; bases unmatched to any gene: 7. CDR3 DNA: TGTGCCAGCAGTGTTGATAGGGGGCAATCACCCCTCCACTTT. This codes for CASSVDRGQSPLHF. The whole variable domain, filled in from reference TRBV2 and TRBJ1-6, reads EPEVTQTPSHQVTQMGQEVILRCVPISNHLYFYWYRQILGQKVEFLVSFYNNEISEKSEIFDDQFSVERPDGSNFTLKIRSTKLEDSAMYFCASSVDRGQSPLHFGNGTRLTVT.